Sequencing of this T cell receptor beta chain was carried out in a study of blood T cells in healthy people across ages. Study-wide points: Strong correlation linked observed beta diversity and percent naive T cells. A greater number of naive CD4+ cells and higher diversity distinguished long-lived donors from aged donors.

The study recruited healthy Caucasian donors from Russia who were aged about 6 to 90. Alongside a J-beta primer mix, a sample-barcoded 5' primer served in a second PCR lasting roughly 7 to 11 cycles. Template switching added a 12-random-nucleotide identifier to every cDNA molecule. Via MiXCR, TCRdb re-called the 5' RACE reads, giving one row per CDR3 protein. The table lists nearly 1 million distinct CDR3 sequences, roughly 51% of them singletons. Germline CDR1 MGHDK, CDR2 SYGVNS. The CDR3 extends over 17 amino acids. The ends lost 2 bases at V and 3 bases at J; junction bases unmatched: 11. As for this clonotype: Its specificity is not known.

This sequence was found in a woman in her sixties or seventies in good health. The sample taken for sequencing was blood. The J gene is TRBJ2-7, the V gene TRBV25-1, with TRBD1 matching over 9 bases. The CDR3 is CASSELHRDREFYEQYF. The CDR3 bases are TGTGCCAGCAGTGAACTCCACCGGGACAGGGAATTCTACGAGCAGTACTTC.